Below are 10 T cell receptor beta chains sequenced from a single sample in a study of blood T cell repertoires in COVID-19. Data came from immunoSEQ multiplex PCR; TCRdb stores just in-frame clones and leaves some out. The sample holds approximately 40,000 clones, 90% seen once. The sequenced sample was peripheral blood. These receptors all stem from a human donor in a cohort sampled during active COVID-19.

The CDR3 loop reads CASSLLAGDPRDEQYF. The CDR3 nucleotides are TGTGCCAGCTCATTACTAGCGGGGGATCCTAGGGACGAGCAGTACTTC. This chain uses TRBV18 with TRBJ2-7, with TRBD2 identical over 11 bases. The CDR3 sequence is 16 residues long. Germline V gives CDR1 KGHSH, CDR2 LQKENI. V trimming: 5 bases; J trimming: 5 bases; junction bases outside the gene matches: 11.

This chain uses TRBV2 with TRBJ2-2; D might be TRBD2 (6 bases). With 7 bases removed from V and 4 bases from J, the gap between germline ends came to 13 bases. The CDR3 runs 14 residues. CDR1 and CDR2 (germline): SNHLY, FYNNEI. The CDR3 reads CASKGSGSTGELFF. The CDR3 DNA sequence: TGTGCCAGCAAGGGGTCCGGGAGCACCGGGGAGCTGTTTTTT.

V is TRBV21-1 and J is TRBJ1-5; the table assigns TRBD1, which was not confirmed against the DNA. TRBV21-1 corresponds to a pseudogene. The CDR3 length is 19 residues. The CDR3 region is CASSKVSEWRTGGFRPQHF. The CDR3 nucleotides read TGTGCCAGCAGCAAAGTCTCCGAATGGAGGACAGGGGGGTTTCGGCCCCAGCATTTT.

The chain combines TRBV5-1 with TRBJ2-7; 8 bases line up with TRBD1. The CDR3 is 13 residues long. Trimming removed 4 bases from V and 3 bases from J; junction bases left unmatched: 3. The V gene's germline CDR1 is SGHRS and CDR2 YFSETQ. Here the CDR3 reads CASSRDRLYEQYF. Here the CDR3 DNA reads TGCGCCAGCAGCCGGGACAGGCTCTACGAGCAGTACTTC.

The V gene is TRBV27, the J gene TRBJ2-1, with D possibly TRBD2 on 6 matching bases. Germline values: CDR1 MNHEY, CDR2 SMNVEV (reference sequence). The ends were cut back, 5 bases at V and 3 bases at J, with 17 bases in the middle. This CDR3 contains 16 residues. CDR3 nucleotide sequence: TGTGCCAGCAGTAGACCAGACGGGGGAGACTACAATGAGCAGTTCTTC. Translated, it gives CASSRPDGGDYNEQFF.

This chain uses TRBV7-6 with TRBJ2-3; 8 nucleotides match TRBD2. Germline values: CDR1 SGHVS, CDR2 FNYEAQ. The CDR3 is 17 residues long. The ends lost 0 bases at V and 0 bases at J; junction bases unmatched: 5. The CDR3 sequence is CASSLAPASGSTDTQYF. In DNA, the CDR3 is TGTGCCAGCAGCTTAGCGCCGGCTAGCGGGAGCACAGATACGCAGTATTTT. Combining the CDR3 with reference TRBV7-6 and TRBJ2-3 gives the whole variable domain GAGVSQSPRYKVTKRGQDVALRCDPISGHVSLYWYRQALGQGPEFLTYFNYEAQQDKSGLPNDRFSAERPEGSISTLTIQRTEQRDSAMYRCASSLAPASGSTDTQYFGPGTRLTVL.

The chain recombines TRBV28 with TRBJ1-2, with D perhaps matching TRBD1 (5 bases). V lost 6 bases and J 8 bases, leaving 19 bases between the germline ends. Per the germline V gene, CDR1 is MDHEN and CDR2 is SYDVKM. This CDR3 is 14 amino acids long. CDR3 residues: CASRHETAPGGYTF. For the CDR3, the DNA is TGTGCCAGCAGACATGAGACAGCCCCGGGCGGCTACACCTTC.

The rearrangement uses TRBV19 and TRBJ2-1, with 9 bases aligning to TRBD1. The CDR3 length is 14 residues. The germline V gene has CDR1 LNHDA and CDR2 SQIVND (reference sequence). J gave up 4 bases and V 6 bases, and 4 bases lay outside the gene matches. The CDR3 DNA sequence: TGTGCCAGTAGGGCCGGGACAGGGTACAATGAGCAGTTCTTC. Protein sequence: CASRAGTGYNEQFF.

Only one count was recorded for this clone. V usage is TRBV28 and J usage is TRBJ2-3; 11 nucleotides align to TRBD2. CDR1 and CDR2 (germline): MDHEN, SYDVKM. The CDR3 has 17 residues. V was clipped by 3 bases and J by 4 bases; unmatched bases: 9. CDR3 coding DNA: TGTGCCAGCAGTTTGGGGACTAGCGGTGGTTGGGCAGATACGCAGTATTTT. It yields the protein CASSLGTSGGWADTQYF.

Only one count was recorded for this clone. The CDR3 spells CASSRGSSTDTQYF. In DNA form, the CDR3 reads TGTGCCAGCAGTCGAGGATCCTCTACAGATACGCAGTATTTT. This chain joins TRBV5-4 and TRBJ2-3; D remains ambiguous. Germline V gives CDR1 SGHNT, CDR2 YYREEE (reference sequence). This CDR3 comprises 14 residues. Trimming took off 5 bases at V and 3 bases at J, with 13 bases between the two ends.